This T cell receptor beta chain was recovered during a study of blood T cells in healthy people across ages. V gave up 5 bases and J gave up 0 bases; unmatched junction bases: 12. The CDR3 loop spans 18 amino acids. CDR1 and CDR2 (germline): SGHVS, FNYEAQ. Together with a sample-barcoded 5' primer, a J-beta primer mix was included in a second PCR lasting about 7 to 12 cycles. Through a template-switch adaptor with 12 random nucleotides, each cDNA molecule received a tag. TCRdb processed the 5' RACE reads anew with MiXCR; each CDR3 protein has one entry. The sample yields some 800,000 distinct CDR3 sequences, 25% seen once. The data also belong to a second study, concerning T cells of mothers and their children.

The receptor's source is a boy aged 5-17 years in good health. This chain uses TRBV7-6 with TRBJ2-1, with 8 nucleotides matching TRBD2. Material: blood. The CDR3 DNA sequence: TGTGCCAGCAGCCCGGGGGTACTAGCGGTCAGCTCCTACAATGAGCAGTTCTTC. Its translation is CASSPGVLAVSSYNEQFF.